These 23 T cell receptor beta chains were sequenced from one sample in a study of T cells in Graves' hyperthyroidism and ophthalmopathy (dated by TCRdb to between 2019 and 2020). Libraries were prepared through multiplex PCR. The reads were generated on an Illumina HiSeq 2000. Amplification of TCR beta CDR3 regions was carried out from RNA transcripts. The first round of RT-PCR for the TCR CDR3 was performed with the HTBI primer set and the Qiagen OneStep RT-PCR kit. TCRdb trimmed the raw reads at Q25, called clones with MiXCR and kept productive beta chains. Here each entry gathers all rows of one CDR3 protein and keeps the most common genes and DNA. The sample has roughly 290,000 distinct CDR3 sequences on record, roughly an eighth of them singletons. Jointly, the top ten make up roughly 7.7% of the sample. Sequencing was carried out using blood. Receptors originate from a woman aged 40 to 50 with Graves' hyperthyroidism.

This clonotype showed up many times. The chain combines TRBV6-2 or TRBV6-3 with TRBJ2-7; no clear D gene. The CDR3 totals 12 residues. V lost 0 bases to trimming and J lost 6 bases, with 6 bases between them. In germline, CDR1 is MNHEY, CDR2 SVGEGT. The CDR3 coding sequence is TGTGCCAGCAGTTACTCGCCCCTCGAGCAGTACTTC. Protein: CASSYSPLEQYF.

This clonotype was seen repeatedly, ten times or more. The chain recombines TRBV12-3 or TRBV12-4 with TRBJ1-1; D gene unclear. The V end was cut by 7 bases, the J end by 1 base, with 10 bases between. The CDR3 spans 13 residues. The DNA for the CDR3 is TGTGCCAGCACATTATCACAGAACACTGAAGCTTTCTTT. The encoded protein is CASTLSQNTEAFF.

This clonotype has at least ten counts. V usage is TRBV7-9 and J usage is TRBJ1-2; possibly TRBD1 for D (5 bases). CDR1 SEHNR and CDR2 FQNEAQ come from the germline V gene (reference sequence). Trimming removed 2 bases from V and 0 bases from J, with 13 bases in between. The CDR3 loop spans 16 amino acids. The CDR3 DNA follows: TGTGCCAGCAGCTTAATGTCGGGGGTAACTAACTATGGCTACACCTTC. Translation: CASSLMSGVTNYGYTF. Complete variable domain (other parts from reference TRBV7-9 and TRBJ1-2): DTGVSQNPRHKITKRGQNVTFRCDPISEHNRLYWYRQTLGQGPEFLTYFQNEAQLEKSRLLSDRFSAERPKGSFSTLEIQRTEQGDSAMYLCASSLMSGVTNYGYTFGSGTRLTVV.

The table lists this clonotype with many counts. The rearrangement uses TRBV7-2 and TRBJ2-5; 10 bases are a match to TRBD2. Trimming removed 3 bases from V and 1 base from J; junction bases left unmatched: 5. Germline V lookup: CDR1 SGHTA, CDR2 FQGNSA. This CDR3 region has 16 residues. The CDR3 DNA sequence: TGTGCCAGCAGCTTTATCTTAGCGGGAGGCCAAGAGACCCAGTACTTC. This encodes CASSFILAGGQETQYF. The entire variable domain, with the rest obtained from reference TRBV7-2 and TRBJ2-5, is as follows: GAGVSQSPSNKVTEKGKDVELRCDPISGHTALYWYRQSLGQGLEFLIYFQGNSAPDKSGLPSDRFSAERTGGSVSTLTIQRTQQEDSAVYLCASSFILAGGQETQYFGPGTRLLVL.

V and J are TRBV28 and TRBJ2-7, with 12 bases matching TRBD1. Per germline, CDR1 MDHEN and CDR2 SYDVKM. V lost 8 bases and J lost 7; bases outside the gene matches: 6. The CDR3 spans 13 residues. Written as DNA, the CDR3 is TGTGCCAGCCGGGGACAGGGGGCGCGAGAGCAGTACTTC. This codes for CASRGQGAREQYF.

This clonotype was recorded a few times. The chain has TRBV30 and TRBJ2-7; D is unresolved. The CDR3 covers 14 residues. CDR1 and CDR2 from the germline V gene are GTSNPN and SVGIG (reference sequence). V gave up 0 bases and J gave up 3 bases, with 12 bases separating them. CDR3 residues: CAWSVRLLGYEQYF. The DNA for the CDR3 is TGTGCCTGGAGTGTACGCCTGCTAGGCTACGAGCAGTACTTC.

This clonotype occurred many times. The chain joins TRBV5-1 to TRBJ2-3; D uncertain. The germline CDR1 and CDR2 sequences are SGHRS and YFSETQ. This CDR3 is built from 12 residues. V lost 0 bases and J lost 5, with 4 bases in between. As DNA, the CDR3 is TGCGCCAGCAGCTTGGCCGGAGATACGCAGTATTTT. Protein product: CASSLAGDTQYF.

V gene TRBV5-1 combines with J gene TRBJ1-3; D unresolved. V lost 3 bases and J lost 0, with 7 bases in between. Germline V lookup: CDR1 SGHRS, CDR2 YFSETQ. This CDR3 region has 14 residues. The CDR3 here is CASSSTGSGNTIYF. CDR3 DNA: TGCGCCAGCAGCTCGACTGGCTCTGGAAACACCATATATTTT.

As for this clonotype: A much larger clone differs from this one at a single base, so this may be a read error. The V and J genes are TRBV5-6 and TRBJ1-6, with D possibly matching TRBD1 (5 bases). Per germline, CDR1 SGHDT and CDR2 YYEEEE. Trimming left V 5 bases short and J 6 bases short, with 15 bases between. The CDR3 is 15 amino acids. CDR3 sequence: CASSWGPAGNSPLHF. The CDR3 nucleotides are TGTGCCAGCAGTTGGGGCCCAGCCGGTAATTCACCCCTCCACTTT.

This clonotype was seen many times. The genes are TRBV2 and TRBJ1-1, with 12 bases identical to TRBD1. CDR1 is SNHLY and CDR2 is FYNNEI in the germline V gene. The length of the CDR3 is 15 residues. The V gene end was trimmed by 7 bases and the J gene end by 5 bases; junction bases not matched to a gene: 8. This chain's CDR3 is CASTGTGQGATEAFF. CDR3 DNA sequence: TGTGCCAGCACCGGAACGGGACAGGGGGCGACTGAAGCTTTCTTT.

This clonotype was picked up many times. The chain links TRBV18 to TRBJ2-1; TRBD2 matches at 10 bases. This CDR3 comprises 14 residues. Losses at the gene ends were 3 bases for V and 9 bases for J; bases not matched to a gene: 5. Germline V gene lookup returns CDR1 KGHSH and CDR2 LQKENI. CDR3 nucleotides: TGTGCCAGCTCACCGCTAGCGGGAGAAGGTGAGCAGTTCTTC. It yields the protein CASSPLAGEGEQFF.

This clonotype was recorded many times. The chain links TRBV19 to TRBJ1-1; TRBD1 might be the D (5 bases). The V end lost 3 bases, the J end lost 6 bases, and 11 bases lay between the germline ends. CDR1 LNHDA and CDR2 SQIVND come from the germline V gene (reference sequence). The CDR3 has 13 residues. The CDR3 sequence is CASSIVGGAEAFF. The DNA of the CDR3 is TGTGCCAGTAGTATCGTTGGGGGAGCTGAAGCTTTCTTT.

This clonotype has a handful of counts. This chain uses TRBV20-1 with TRBJ2-5; no firm D call. The CDR3 length is 10 residues. Germline V gene data show CDR1 as DFQATT and CDR2 as SNEGSKA (reference sequence). Trimming stripped 3 bases from V and 3 bases from J, with 2 bases between. Here the CDR3 reads CSARKETQYF. The CDR3 bases are TGCAGTGCTAGGAAAGAGACCCAGTACTTC.

There are many counts of this clonotype. The chain carries TRBV6-1 and TRBJ1-2, with 12 bases identical to TRBD1. The CDR3 extends over 15 amino acids. The V gene's germline CDR1 is MNHNS and CDR2 SASEGT. With V trimmed by 5 bases and J by 2 bases, 3 bases remained unmatched. The DNA for the CDR3 is TGTGCCAGCAGTCCGGGACAGGGGGCGAACTATGGCTACACCTTC. Translated, it gives CASSPGQGANYGYTF.

This clonotype came up many times. This chain links TRBV7-2 with TRBJ2-5, with D maybe TRBD1 (5 bases). Deletions cut 6 bases from V and 0 bases from J, with 8 bases between. Looked up from germline, CDR1 is SGHTA and CDR2 is FQGNSA. CDR3 length equals 13 residues. The CDR3 is CASSRQYQETQYF. The DNA of the CDR3 is TGTGCCAGCAGTCGACAGTACCAAGAGACCCAGTACTTC.

The V call is TRBV30, the J call TRBJ1-3; D is possibly TRBD1 (6 bases). This CDR3 region has 13 residues. V lost 3 bases to trimming and J lost 1 base, with 7 bases between them. Per the germline V gene, CDR1 is GTSNPN and CDR2 is SVGIG (reference sequence). The CDR3 protein is CAWSRGSGNTIYF. CDR3 in DNA: TGTGCCTGGAGCAGGGGATCTGGAAACACCATATATTTT.

This clonotype was seen at least ten times. The chain's CDR3 is CASSPGQGLNYGYTF. The CDR3 bases are TGTGCCAGCAGTCCCGGACAGGGTTTGAACTATGGCTACACCTTC. J is TRBJ1-2 and V is TRBV12-3 or TRBV12-4; 8 bases agree with TRBD1. The CDR3 sequence is 15 residues long. V lost 5 bases to trimming and J lost 2 bases; unmatched junction nucleotides: 7.

This clonotype was detected a few times. The V and J genes are TRBV5-1 and TRBJ2-3; D ambiguous. This CDR3 has 16 amino acids. Germline CDR1 and CDR2: SGHRS and YFSETQ. The V end was cut by 4 bases, the J end by 0 bases, with 15 bases between. CDR3 protein: CASSPLATTSTDTQYF. The CDR3 coding sequence is TGCGCCAGCAGCCCCCTGGCGACGACTAGCACAGATACGCAGTATTTT.

At least ten counts were recorded for this clonotype. CDR3 sequence (DNA): TGTGCCAGCAGTTACTCGATATCCGGACGATCGAACACTGAAGCTTTCTTT. It specifies CASSYSISGRSNTEAFF. V usage is TRBV6-2 or TRBV6-3 and J usage is TRBJ1-1; no clear D. V was cut by 0 bases and J by 1 base, with 15 bases left in between. Germline CDR1 MNHEY, CDR2 SVGEGT. The CDR3 has 17 residues.

The chain employs TRBV6-1 and TRBJ2-1; D is ambiguous. V was clipped by 4 bases and J by 10 bases, with 17 bases between them. The length of the CDR3 is 14 residues. CDR1 is MNHNS and CDR2 is SASEGT in the germline V gene. The CDR3, as DNA: TGTGCCAGCAGTGCCGAGGATGAAGAGATCGAGCAGTTCTTC. Translating it yields CASSAEDEEIEQFF.

This clonotype was recorded at least ten times. The chain combines TRBV9 with TRBJ1-3; no clear D. The CDR3 runs to 15 residues. CDR1 and CDR2 (germline): SGDLS, YYNGEE. The V end was cut by 3 bases, the J end by 4 bases, with 14 bases between. Here the CDR3 reads CASSDLTGVGNTIYF. CDR3 bases: TGTGCCAGCAGCGATCTCACCGGGGTGGGAAACACCATATATTTT.

The V gene is TRBV14, the J gene TRBJ1-2, with D tentatively TRBD1 (5 bases). Per germline, CDR1 SGHDN and CDR2 FVKESK. CDR3 size: 16 residues. V gave up 4 bases and J gave up 7 bases, with 22 bases separating them. CDR3 sequence (DNA): TGTGCCAGCAGCCCCAGATTCGGGGACGAGGTGACTGGCTACACCTTC. As protein: CASSPRFGDEVTGYTF.

The chain links TRBV11-1 to TRBJ2-7; 7 nucleotides agree with TRBD1. This CDR3 has 14 amino acids. With 5 bases clipped from V and 2 bases from J, the junction kept 6 bases outside the gene matches. From germline, CDR1 is SGHAT and CDR2 FQDESV (reference sequence). The CDR3 spells CASSHPQGPYEQYF. Here the CDR3 DNA reads TGTGCCAGCAGCCACCCACAGGGGCCCTACGAGCAGTACTTC.